What follows describes a single TCR beta chain. Its antigen is not identified. Time point indicated: baseline, week 1 (first vaccination visit). The sample's treatment: pre-vaccination baseline after standard-of-care therapy. The V segment lost 0 bases and the J segment 5 bases; nucleotides outside the gene matches: 6. Germline CDR1 is SGHTA and CDR2 is FQGNSA. The length of the CDR3 is 17 residues. Assay: immunoSEQ multiplex PCR; the TCRdb copy retains only in-frame clones and omits some. The table shows approximately 92,000 clones, with about four fifths occurring only once. This record comes from a study of a mutant IDH1 vaccine in newly diagnosed glioma. Study-wide results and limits: There seemed to be no relation between pseudoprogression and changes in top peripheral T cell clonotypes. Patients mounted vaccine-induced immune responses in about 92% of cases.

This sequence joins TRBV7-2 and TRBJ2-1; 11 bases line up with TRBD2. The sequence came from a middle-aged man with glioma. Sample: PBMCs, taken from a glioma patient treated with radiotherapy, temozolomide or both. The DNA of the CDR3 is TGTGCCAGCAGCTTAGCGGCTAGCGGGGGGCCCAACAATGAGCAGTTCTTC. It codes for CASSLAASGGPNNEQFF. Variable domain in full (rest from reference TRBV7-2 and TRBJ2-1): GAGVSQSPSNKVTEKGKDVELRCDPISGHTALYWYRQSLGQGLEFLIYFQGNSAPDKSGLPSDRFSAERTGGSVSTLTIQRTQQEDSAVYLCASSLAASGGPNNEQFFGPGTRLTVL.